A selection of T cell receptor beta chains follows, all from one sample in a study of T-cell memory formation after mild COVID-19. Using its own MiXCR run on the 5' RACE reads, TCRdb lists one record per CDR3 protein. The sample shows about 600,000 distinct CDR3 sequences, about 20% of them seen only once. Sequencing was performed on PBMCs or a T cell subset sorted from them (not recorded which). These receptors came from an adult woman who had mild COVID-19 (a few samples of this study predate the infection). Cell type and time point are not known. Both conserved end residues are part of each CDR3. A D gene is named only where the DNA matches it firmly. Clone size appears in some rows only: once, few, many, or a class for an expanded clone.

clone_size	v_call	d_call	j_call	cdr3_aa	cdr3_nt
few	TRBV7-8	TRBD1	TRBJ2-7	CASSLRTGGGEQYF	TGTGCCAGCAGCTTAAGGACAGGTGGAGGCGAGCAGTACTTC
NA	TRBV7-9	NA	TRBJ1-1	CASSPEWGTEAFF	TGTGCCAGCAGCCCCGAGTGGGGCACTGAAGCTTTCTTT
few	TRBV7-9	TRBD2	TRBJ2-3	CASSLGLAGRSTDTQYF	TGTGCCAGCAGCCTTGGACTAGCGGGGCGTAGCACAGATACGCAGTATTTT
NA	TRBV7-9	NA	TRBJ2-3	CASGAGETDTQYF	TGTGCCAGCGGGGCAGGGGAAACAGATACGCAGTATTTT
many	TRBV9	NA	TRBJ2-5	CASSVGGAGETQYF	TGTGCCAGCAGCGTAGGTGGGGCTGGAGAGACCCAGTACTTC
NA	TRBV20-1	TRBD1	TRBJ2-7	CSARDRRGLMQYF	TGCAGTGCTAGAGATCGCAGGGGGCTTATGCAGTACTTC
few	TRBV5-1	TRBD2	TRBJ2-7	CASSVNSGGTYEQYF	TGCGCCAGCAGCGTTAATAGCGGGGGCACCTACGAGCAGTACTTC
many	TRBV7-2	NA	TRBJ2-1	CASSLSSGVYNEQFF	TGTGCCAGCAGCTTGTCCAGCGGTGTCTACAATGAGCAGTTCTTC
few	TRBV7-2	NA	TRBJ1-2	CASSLGRNSDYGYTF	TGTGCCAGCAGCCTGGGCCGGAACAGCGATTATGGCTACACCTTC
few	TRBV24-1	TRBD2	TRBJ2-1	CATSVGLAGGEQFF	TGTGCCACCAGTGTGGGGCTAGCGGGAGGAGAGCAGTTCTTC
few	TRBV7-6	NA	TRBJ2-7	CASSRSTGYEQYF	TGTGCCAGCAGCCGAAGTACGGGCTACGAGCAGTACTTC
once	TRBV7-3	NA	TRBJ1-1	CASSLTSTALNTEAFF	TGTGCCAGCAGCTTAACGTCGACGGCCTTGAACACTGAAGCTTTCTTT
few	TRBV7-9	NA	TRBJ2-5	CASSPGEQAQETQYF	TGTGCCAGCAGCCCTGGTGAACAGGCCCAAGAGACCCAGTACTTC
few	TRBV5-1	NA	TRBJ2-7	CASSSLVQNGEQYF	TGCGCCAGCAGCAGCTTGGTACAGAATGGCGAGCAGTACTTC
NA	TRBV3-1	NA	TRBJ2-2	CASSRRQNTGELFF	TGTGCCAGCAGCCGCCGACAGAACACCGGGGAGCTGTTTTTT